This passage covers 32 T cell receptor beta chains from one sample sequenced in a study of early T cells in non-severe SARS-CoV-2 infection. TCRdb itself ran the 5' RACE reads through MiXCR, one entry per CDR3 protein. The data hold about 50,000 distinct CDR3 sequences, with 6.2% observed a single time. Sequences were derived from whole blood, sampled at baseline. The receptors shown here come from an adult who was a healthcare worker with PCR-confirmed SARS-CoV-2 infection or an uninfected control (not recorded which).

The V gene is TRBV10-2, the J gene TRBJ2-6, with 12 positions matching TRBD1. With 6 bases clipped from V and 4 bases from J, the junction kept 7 bases outside the gene matches. The germline V gene encodes CDR1 WSHSY and CDR2 SAAADI. The CDR3 sequence is 17 residues long. CDR3 DNA sequence: TGCGCCAGCAGGCCGGGACAGGGGGCGCCCGGGGCCAACGTCCTGACTTTC. As protein: CASRPGQGAPGANVLTF.

This clonotype turned up a few times. This sequence joins TRBV5-1 and TRBJ2-7, with D perhaps given as TRBD1 or TRBD2 (5 bases each). CDR1 is SGHRS and CDR2 is YFSETQ in the germline V gene. V was pared by 4 bases and J by 2 bases, with 13 bases between. There are 14 residues in the CDR3. Here the CDR3 reads CASSRADMTYEQYF. In nucleotides, the CDR3 is TGCGCCAGCAGCCGAGCGGACATGACCTACGAGCAGTACTTC.

This clonotype was seen many times. The chain carries TRBV2 and TRBJ2-1; D perhaps matches TRBD1 (6 bases). The CDR3 runs to 14 residues. Germline CDR1 is SNHLY and CDR2 is FYNNEI. Between the trimmed V and J ends, which lost 3 bases and 4 bases, there was a span of 10 bases. The CDR3 DNA reads as TGTGCCAGCAGTGAGGGCCAGGGGTACAATGAGCAGTTCTTC. Protein: CASSEGQGYNEQFF. Combining the CDR3 with reference TRBV2 and TRBJ2-1 gives the whole variable domain EPEVTQTPSHQVTQMGQEVILRCVPISNHLYFYWYRQILGQKVEFLVSFYNNEISEKSEIFDDQFSVERPDGSNFTLKIRSTKLEDSAMYFCASSEGQGYNEQFFGPGTRLTVL.

This clonotype was seen repeatedly, ten times or more. The chain links TRBV5-1 to TRBJ2-2; either TRBD1 or TRBD2 may supply D (5 bases each). This CDR3 comprises 15 residues. Trimming shortened V by 0 bases and J by 3 bases, and 9 bases separated the two germline ends. Per the germline V gene, CDR1 is SGHRS and CDR2 is YFSETQ. CDR3: CASSLDGAYTGELFF. DNA of the CDR3: TGCGCCAGCAGCTTGGACGGGGCCTACACCGGGGAGCTGTTTTTT.

This clonotype was detected ten times or more. The V call is TRBV10-3, the J call TRBJ2-5; 7 nucleotides line up with TRBD2. V lost 6 bases and J lost 4; bases outside the gene matches: 8. The CDR3 is 14 residues long. Germline lookup yields CDR1 ENHRY and CDR2 SYGVKD. The CDR3 DNA reads TGTGCCATCAGCAGGACTAGTCCGTCAGAGACCCAGTACTTC. This encodes CAISRTSPSETQYF.

This clonotype was found many times. This CDR3 is CASSQDGGGQPQHF. The CDR3 DNA follows: TGTGCCAGCAGCCAAGATGGGGGTGGACAGCCCCAGCATTTT. The V call is TRBV16, the J call TRBJ1-5; weak D call: TRBD1 (5 bases). The CDR3 runs 14 residues. Germline assignment: CDR1 KGHSY and CDR2 FQNENV. Trimming removed 2 bases from V and 7 bases from J, with 12 bases in between.

The sample holds many counts of this clonotype. This sequence joins TRBV10-3 and TRBJ2-3; no clear D. Germline V gene lookup returns CDR1 ENHRY and CDR2 SYGVKD. The CDR3 extends over 16 amino acids. V was shortened by 3 bases and J by 1 base, with 14 bases between the two germline ends. The CDR3 is CAISESQGIGTDTQYF. Here the CDR3 DNA reads TGTGCCATCAGTGAATCTCAAGGGATCGGCACAGATACGCAGTATTTT.

There are many counts of this clonotype. The chain joins TRBV6-1 to TRBJ1-5, with D maybe TRBD1 (6 bases). Deletions cut 0 bases from V and 0 bases from J, with 6 bases between. Per germline, CDR1 MNHNS and CDR2 SASEGT. The CDR3 length is 15 residues. The CDR3 spells CASSEAGHSNQPQHF. The CDR3 DNA reads as TGTGCCAGCAGTGAAGCGGGACATAGCAATCAGCCCCAGCATTTT.

At least ten counts were recorded for this clonotype. The V call is TRBV11-3, the J call TRBJ2-1, with TRBD2 identical over 9 bases. Germline assignment: CDR1 SGHNT and CDR2 YENEEA. Trimming at V came to 5 bases and at J to 6 bases, leaving 14 bases not matched to a gene. The CDR3 contains 17 residues. CDR3 in DNA: TGTGCCAGCAGCGAAGGACCCGGGACTAGCTCCCGCAATGAGCAGTTCTTC. Translation gives CASSEGPGTSSRNEQFF.

Comments on this clonotype: One junction end does not reproduce the germline sequence, and a read error may be involved. The rearrangement links TRBV28 to TRBJ1-1; D remains ambiguous. Germline V gene sequence: CDR1 MDHEN, CDR2 SYDVKM. This CDR3 comprises 12 residues. CDR3 protein: CGSGVRRTEAFF. CDR3 bases: TGTGGCAGCGGCGTGAGGAGGACTGAAGCTTTCTTT.

The V and J genes are TRBV4-1 and TRBJ2-5; 7 bases map to TRBD1. The CDR3 spans 14 residues. Germline assignment: CDR1 MGHRA and CDR2 YSYEKL. J gave up 1 base and V 5 bases, and 4 bases lay outside the gene matches. CDR3: CASSKGTVQETQYF. The CDR3 nucleotides read TGCGCCAGCAGCAAAGGGACAGTCCAAGAGACCCAGTACTTC.

This clonotype was seen a few times. This chain joins TRBV5-1 and TRBJ2-1; D tentatively reads TRBD1 or TRBD2 (5 bases each). Trimming removed 5 bases from V and 5 bases from J, with 20 bases in between. Germline CDR1 and CDR2: SGHRS and YFSETQ. This CDR3 contains 16 residues. The CDR3: CASRWKGEGNNNEQFF. CDR3 DNA: TGCGCCAGCAGGTGGAAGGGAGAGGGGAACAACAATGAGCAGTTCTTC.

The rearrangement joins TRBV3-2 to TRBJ2-1; the D call in the table, TRBD2, was not verified against the DNA. TRBV3-2 is a pseudogene segment. The CDR3 is 15 amino acids. The CDR3 bases are TGTGCCAGCAGCCAGACTAGCGGGAGTAACAATGAGCAGTTCTTC. Its translation: CASSQTSGSNNEQFF.

V usage is TRBV7-3 and J usage is TRBJ1-4; D not certain. From germline, CDR1 is SGHTA and CDR2 FQGTGA. The ends were cut back, 6 bases at V and 6 bases at J, with 14 bases in the middle. CDR3 length: 14 residues. DNA for the CDR3: TGTGCCAGCAGTCTGGACGGACCCCATGAAAAACTGTTTTTT. Translated, it gives CASSLDGPHEKLFF.

This clonotype was counted many times. As DNA, the CDR3 is TGTGCCAGCAGCCCTACTAGCGGGAGCCACAATGAGCAGTTCTTC. Encoded protein: CASSPTSGSHNEQFF. J is TRBJ2-1 and V is TRBV3-1; 11 nucleotides line up with TRBD2. The J segment lost 5 bases and the V segment lost 4 bases, leaving 4 bases of the junction unmatched. The germline V gene has CDR1 LGHDT and CDR2 YNNKEL (reference sequence). This CDR3 is built from 15 residues.

This clonotype was seen a handful of times. The rearrangement links TRBV2 to TRBJ2-5, with 10 bases identical to TRBD1. J gave up 5 bases and V 5 bases, and 8 bases lay outside the gene matches. The CDR3 loop spans 15 amino acids. Germline-derived CDR1 and CDR2 are SNHLY and FYNNEI. The CDR3 protein is CASSRRDRGDETQYF. The CDR3 region has the DNA TGTGCCAGCAGTCGAAGGGACAGGGGAGACGAGACCCAGTACTTC.

This chain uses TRBV28 with TRBJ2-3; D remains ambiguous. Germline-derived CDR1 and CDR2 are MDHEN and SYDVKM. The V gene lost 3 bases and the J gene lost 1 base, with 11 bases spanning the gap. The CDR3 length is 15 residues. This chain's CDR3 is CASSFPDAGTDTQYF. The CDR3 coding sequence is TGTGCCAGCAGTTTTCCGGACGCGGGCACAGATACGCAGTATTTT.

This clonotype was counted only a few times. The V call is TRBV24-1, the J call TRBJ1-2, with unresolved D. Germline V CDR1 and CDR2: KGHDR, SFDVKD. The CDR3 totals 14 residues. Trimming took off 4 bases at V and 6 bases at J, with 14 bases between the two ends. This CDR3 reads CATSDPVLRHGYTF. CDR3 bases: TGTGCCACCAGTGACCCCGTTTTACGGCATGGCTACACCTTC.

This clonotype was picked up many times. The chain recombines TRBV7-9 with TRBJ2-7; 7 nucleotides agree with TRBD1. Trimming removed 2 bases from V and 7 bases from J; junction bases left unmatched: 11. Germline CDR1 reads SEHNR; CDR2 reads FQNEAQ (reference sequence). The CDR3 totals 15 residues. The CDR3, as DNA: TGTGCCAGCAGCTTAACTGGGACCTTGACAGGGGAGCAGTACTTC. This codes for CASSLTGTLTGEQYF.

The V gene is TRBV29-1, the J gene TRBJ2-4, with 11 bases identical to TRBD1. Germline-derived CDR1 and CDR2 are SQVTM and ANQGSEA. The CDR3 totals 14 residues. V shed 6 bases and J 7 bases; nucleotides not matched to a gene: 8. CDR3 protein: CSVRPGQGGNIQYF. In DNA form, the CDR3 reads TGCAGCGTCCGGCCGGGACAGGGGGGGAACATTCAGTACTTC.

Ten or more counts support this clonotype. V usage is TRBV9 and J usage is TRBJ2-6; weak D call: TRBD1 (6 bases). With 3 bases removed from V and 0 bases from J, the gap between germline ends came to 22 bases. Germline-derived CDR1 and CDR2 are SGDLS and YYNGEE. The CDR3 contains 20 residues. The chain's CDR3 is CASSDYRESRGGSGANVLTF. As DNA, the CDR3 is TGTGCCAGCAGCGACTACAGGGAATCTAGAGGTGGCTCTGGGGCCAACGTCCTGACTTTC.

The sample holds a few counts of this clonotype. The chain recombines TRBV12-3 or TRBV12-4 with TRBJ2-7, with D unresolved. The CDR3 runs 11 residues. The V end lost 6 bases, the J end lost 6 bases, and 9 bases lay between the germline ends. In nucleotides, the CDR3 is TGTGCCAGCAGCCTTAGGTTCGAGCAGTACTTC. Translation gives CASSLRFEQYF.

This clonotype was detected ten times or more. The J gene is TRBJ2-3, the V gene TRBV6-1, with D uncertain. The V end lost 0 bases, the J end lost 4 bases, and 5 bases lay between the germline ends. The CDR3 extends over 13 amino acids. In germline, CDR1 is MNHNS, CDR2 SASEGT. The DNA for the CDR3 is TGTGCCAGCAGTGAAGCGTGGGCAGATACGCAGTATTTT. It codes for CASSEAWADTQYF.

This clonotype occurred many times. The gene calls are TRBV6-2 or TRBV6-3 and TRBJ2-7; TRBD1 aligns across 7 bases. From germline, CDR1 is MNHEY and CDR2 SVGEGT. The J segment lost 4 bases and the V segment lost 7 bases, leaving 10 bases of the junction unmatched. The CDR3 length is 14 residues. CDR3 in amino acids: CASTGRGQGYEQYF. CDR3 DNA sequence: TGTGCCAGCACCGGAAGGGGGCAAGGTTACGAGCAGTACTTC.

The sample holds a few counts of this clonotype. The chain employs TRBV9 and TRBJ2-2; 9 bases align to TRBD1. The CDR3 is 16 residues long. Trimming cost V 4 bases and J 5 bases; bases outside gene matches: 9. Germline values: CDR1 SGDLS, CDR2 YYNGEE. CDR3 loop: CASSTRQGTGTGELFF. The CDR3, as DNA: TGTGCCAGCAGCACCCGACAGGGGACAGGGACCGGGGAGCTGTTTTTT.

Within the sample, this clonotype is medium-sized. This chain connects TRBV7-9 to TRBJ2-2; 9 nucleotides line up with TRBD1. The CDR3 spans 16 residues. Germline trimming cut 5 bases from V and 0 bases from J; bases unmatched to any gene: 4. CDR1 is SEHNR and CDR2 is FQNEAQ in the germline V gene (reference sequence). The chain's CDR3 is CASSNRQGANTGELFF. For the CDR3, the DNA is TGTGCCAGCAGCAACAGACAGGGGGCGAACACCGGGGAGCTGTTTTTT.

This clonotype was observed at least ten times. The chain has TRBV21-1 and TRBJ1-6; the table names TRBD1, a call not compared with the DNA. TRBV21-1 is termed a pseudogene. CDR3 length: 16 amino acids. In DNA form, the CDR3 reads TGTGCCAGCAGCAATCCCTCGGGTACAGGGGTCTCACCCCTCCACTTT. Protein product: CASSNPSGTGVSPLHF.

The chain uses TRBV29-1 and TRBJ2-7; possibly TRBD2 for D (6 bases). The V and J ends lost 6 bases and 6 bases respectively, with 15 bases between them. CDR1 and CDR2 from the germline V gene are SQVTM and ANQGSEA. CDR3 length equals 12 residues. The CDR3 is CSVHYPGSEQYF. The CDR3 bases are TGCAGCGTCCACTACCCCGGGAGCGAGCAGTACTTC.

This clonotype was observed at least ten times. The chain recombines TRBV27 with TRBJ2-1; the match to TRBD2 covers 14 bases. The V gene end was trimmed by 4 bases and the J gene end by 4 bases; junction bases not matched to a gene: 12. This CDR3 has 19 amino acids. Germline V gene data show CDR1 as MNHEY and CDR2 as SMNVEV (reference sequence). The CDR3 bases are TGTGCCAGCAGTTCTGGGGCAGGACTAGCGGGAGGTTTATACAATGAGCAGTTCTTC. This gives the protein CASSSGAGLAGGLYNEQFF.

This clonotype came up once. Given a much more abundant clone one base away, this may be a read error. This rearrangement joins TRBV5-4 to TRBJ2-3, with D possibly being TRBD1 or TRBD2 (6 bases each). The CDR3 runs to 15 residues. Trimming removed 1 base from V and 3 bases from J, with 12 bases in between. Per the germline V gene, CDR1 is SGHNT and CDR2 is YYREEE (reference sequence). CDR3 residues: CASSLTGRMTDTQYF. DNA for the CDR3: TGTGCCAGCAGCTTGACAGGGAGGATGACAGATACGCAGTATTTT.

CDR3 protein: CASSYLPGTDYEQYF. The CDR3 bases are TGTGCCAGCAGCTATCTCCCCGGGACAGACTACGAGCAGTACTTC. This chain joins TRBV4-2 and TRBJ2-7, with TRBD1 matching 7 bases. Trimming took 5 bases from V and 3 from J; bases not matched to a gene: 10. The CDR3 loop spans 15 amino acids. Germline CDR1 LGHNA, CDR2 YNFKEQ.

The table lists this clonotype with a few counts. The genes are TRBV5-1 and TRBJ2-7; 7 nucleotides align to TRBD1. V shed 0 bases and J 3 bases; nucleotides not matched to a gene: 9. Germline V gene data show CDR1 as SGHRS and CDR2 as YFSETQ. The CDR3 sequence is 16 residues long. The CDR3 bases are TGCGCCAGCAGCTTGGAATTTGGGGACAGCAACTACGAGCAGTACTTC. This gives the protein CASSLEFGDSNYEQYF.